This TCR beta chain was documented in a study of blood T cell repertoires in COVID-19. V shed 5 bases, J shed 6 bases, and the junction held 9 bases outside the gene matches. Germline loops: CDR1 MNHEY, CDR2 SMNVEV (reference sequence). CDR3 length equals 14 residues. Produced via immunoSEQ multiplex PCR; TCRdb's table is partial and in-frame only. The sample records a few hundred thousand clones, roughly 85% being singletons. The clonotype comes from a woman aged 30 to 39 who had recovered from COVID-19. The sample taken for sequencing was PBMCs or T cells enriched from blood (not recorded which). This chain uses TRBV27 with TRBJ1-1, with TRBD1 matching over 7 bases. In DNA form, the CDR3 reads TGTGCCAGCAGTCCGACCGACAGGGTGGCTGAAGCTTTCTTT. It codes for CASSPTDRVAEAFF.